This TCR beta chain was captured in a study of cytomegalovirus exposure and HLA in healthy donors. The study ran its PCR with 60 Vbeta and 13 Jbeta primers. Sequenced by immunoSEQ multiplex PCR; TCRdb stores in-frame clones only, minus some. The sample lists roughly 190,000 clones, more than 65% seen once, with approximately 1.8% in the top ten. Per germline, CDR1 SEHNR and CDR2 FQNEAQ (reference sequence). CDR3 length: 12 amino acids. V was cut by 2 bases and J by 10 bases, with 11 bases left in between. The rearrangement links TRBV7-9 to TRBJ1-2; TRBD1 is a possible D gene (5 bases). The sequenced sample was PBMCs. The TCR comes from a woman in her thirties in good health and CMV-seronegative. The DNA for the CDR3 is TGTGCCAGCAGCTTATGGGGGGTGGACTACACCTTC. This sequence encodes CASSLWGVDYTF.